These 22 T cell receptor beta chains originate from one sample sequenced in a study of vaccination and CD4 T cells after COVID-19. These receptors have no known antigen. The Oncomine TCR Beta short-read assay sequenced DNA from cultured CD4+ T cells. TCRdb recomputed calls from the PCR reads with MiXCR, one row per CDR3 protein. The sample consists of around 3,900 distinct CDR3 sequences, 21% of them appearing once. The treatment here: roughly 10-day PBMC culture with coronavirus spike peptide pools or control peptides (ViraFEST assay). Specimen: CD4+ T cells from blood, cultured in vitro. All receptors come from a human donor who had recovered from COVID-19.

This rearrangement joins TRBV10-3 to TRBJ1-2; TRBD1 is a possible D gene (5 bases). Trimming shortened V by 0 bases and J by 0 bases, and 11 bases separated the two germline ends. Germline lookup yields CDR1 ENHRY and CDR2 SYGVKD. There are 16 residues in the CDR3. The CDR3 coding sequence is TGTGCCATCAGTGAGTCGCCCGGGGCCCCTAACTATGGCTACACCTTC. Amino acid sequence: CAISESPGAPNYGYTF.

The CDR3, as DNA: TGTGCCAGCCGGATGGACTCTGGAAACACCATATATTTT. This encodes CASRMDSGNTIYF. The V call is TRBV2, the J call TRBJ1-3; D is unresolved. Trimming shortened V by 8 bases and J by 0 bases, and 8 bases separated the two germline ends. This CDR3 is built from 13 residues. Germline V lookup: CDR1 SNHLY, CDR2 FYNNEI.

The chain is built from TRBV12-3 or TRBV12-4 and TRBJ1-1, with a weak D call TRBD1 (6 bases). The length of the CDR3 is 13 residues. V was clipped by 4 bases and J by 5 bases, with 11 bases between them. The CDR3 protein is CASSSLTGTEAFF. The CDR3 bases are TGTGCCAGCAGTTCTCTGACAGGTACTGAAGCTTTCTTT.

The genes are TRBV3-1 and TRBJ1-1, with D perhaps matching TRBD1 (5 bases). Per germline, CDR1 LGHDT and CDR2 YNNKEL (reference sequence). The CDR3 runs to 14 residues. V was trimmed by 5 bases and J by 3 bases, leaving 13 bases between them. The CDR3 DNA reads TGTGCCAGCAGCTTATCCGGGGGAGACACTGAAGCTTTCTTT. Amino acids: CASSLSGGDTEAFF.

In its sample, this clonotype is medium-sized. At one end the junction does not follow the germline gene, possibly because of a read error. The V call is TRBV7-7, the J call TRBJ2-3; D is unresolved. This CDR3 region has 14 residues. Germline V lookup: CDR1 SSHAT, CDR2 FNYEAQ (reference sequence). CDR3 amino acids: CASSSNPAHPTQYF. The DNA of the CDR3 is TGTGCTAGCAGCTCTAACCCAGCCCACCCTACGCAGTATTTT.

This chain joins TRBV30 and TRBJ2-3, with D possibly matching TRBD2 (7 bases). Per germline, CDR1 GTSNPN and CDR2 SVGIG (reference sequence). The length of the CDR3 is 16 residues. V shed 3 bases and J shed 2 bases, with 18 bases lying between them. The CDR3 coding sequence is TGTGCCTGGAGGGGGGGGCACAACCTCCCCACAGATACGCAGTATTTT. Amino acid sequence: CAWRGGHNLPTDTQYF.

This clonotype counts as medium-sized. The CDR3: CASGRAPRYDEKLFF. CDR3 DNA: TGTGCCAGTGGCCGAGCTCCGAGATATGATGAAAAACTGTTTTTT. This chain connects TRBV6-1 to TRBJ1-4; D call uncertain. Trimming removed 9 bases from V and 6 bases from J, with 20 bases in between. The CDR3 is made up of 15 amino acids. Germline CDR1 reads MNHNS; CDR2 reads SASEGT.

The gene calls are TRBV10-3 and TRBJ2-3; TRBD2 matches 7 bases. CDR1 and CDR2 (germline): ENHRY, SYGVKD. CDR3 size: 18 residues. J was trimmed by 2 bases and V by 9 bases; bases with no gene match: 20. For the CDR3, the DNA is TGTGCCATGAGCCCAAGCGGGACTCTCAAACCCTCCACAGATACGCAGTATTTT. Translated: CAMSPSGTLKPSTDTQYF.

This clonotype is termed medium-sized. The chain carries TRBV2 and TRBJ1-6; 8 bases align to TRBD1. J was trimmed by 8 bases and V by 8 bases; bases with no gene match: 5. The V gene's germline CDR1 is SNHLY and CDR2 FYNNEI. This CDR3 region has 13 residues. CDR3 sequence (DNA): TGTGCCAGCGGGGACAGGATGCATTCACCCCTCCACTTT. This encodes CASGDRMHSPLHF. Full variable domain (missing parts from reference TRBV2 and TRBJ1-6): EPEVTQTPSHQVTQMGQEVILRCVPISNHLYFYWYRQILGQKVEFLVSFYNNEISEKSEIFDDQFSVERPDGSNFTLKIRSTKLEDSAMYFCASGDRMHSPLHFGNGTRLTVT.

CDR3 coding DNA: TGTGCCACCAGAGGGACTAGCGGCCCTCGGGACACCGGGGAGCTGTTTTTT. The encoded protein is CATRGTSGPRDTGELFF. The chain employs TRBV24-1 and TRBJ2-2; 11 bases align to TRBD2. In germline, CDR1 is KGHDR, CDR2 SFDVKD. The CDR3 extends over 17 amino acids. V shed 7 bases, J shed 3 bases, and the junction held 9 bases outside the gene matches.

This chain links TRBV6-4 with TRBJ1-5; D unclear. This CDR3 contains 14 residues. The V end was cut by 4 bases, the J end by 6 bases, with 13 bases between. Germline loops: CDR1 MRHNA, CDR2 SNTAGT. CDR3 sequence (DNA): TGTGCCAGCAGTGTGGATGGTGGAGTTCAGCCCCAGCATTTT. The encoded protein is CASSVDGGVQPQHF.

This clonotype appeared a single time. The chain is built from TRBV30 and TRBJ1-3; a weak D match, TRBD1 (5 bases). V was shortened by 0 bases and J by 4 bases, with 10 bases between the two germline ends. The CDR3 runs to 14 residues. Germline values: CDR1 GTSNPN, CDR2 SVGIG (reference sequence). The CDR3 loop reads CAWSVGELGNTIYF. CDR3 in DNA: TGTGCCTGGAGTGTAGGGGAACTGGGAAACACCATATATTTT.

In its sample, this clonotype ranks as large. The rearrangement uses TRBV30 and TRBJ1-2; 8 bases are shared with TRBD1. Germline V gene data show CDR1 as GTSNPN and CDR2 as SVGIG (reference sequence). This CDR3 is 13 amino acids long. Trimming cost V 2 bases and J 6 bases; bases outside gene matches: 5. CDR3 coding DNA: TGTGCCTGGAGTCTAGGACAGGGACATGGCTACACCTTC. It specifies CAWSLGQGHGYTF.

This clonotype qualifies as medium-sized. The V call is TRBV20-1, the J call TRBJ2-3, with TRBD1 matching 8 bases. J lost 3 bases, V lost 5 bases, and 10 bases had no gene match. CDR1 DFQATT and CDR2 SNEGSKA come from the germline V gene (reference sequence). CDR3 length equals 15 residues. CDR3 DNA sequence: TGCAGTGCTTTGTCCGGGACAGGTGTTACAGATACGCAGTATTTT. This gives the protein CSALSGTGVTDTQYF.

This clonotype was seen more than once but under ten times. The CDR3 coding sequence is TGTGCCTGGAGTGTACACCCACAGGGGGGGTTCCAAGAGACCCAGTACTTC. This translates into CAWSVHPQGGFQETQYF. The V gene is TRBV30, the J gene TRBJ2-5; a weak D match, TRBD1 (8 bases). Germline CDR1 GTSNPN, CDR2 SVGIG (reference sequence). Trimming pared 0 bases from V and 1 base from J, leaving 18 bases between. CDR3 length equals 17 residues.

This clonotype rates as medium-sized. The CDR3 DNA sequence: TGTGCCAGCAGTTACTCCCACAGGGGGGTCTATGGCTACACCTTC. This sequence encodes CASSYSHRGVYGYTF. The rearrangement links TRBV6-5 to TRBJ1-2; TRBD1 matches 8 bases. In germline, CDR1 is MNHEY, CDR2 SVGAGI. J was trimmed by 4 bases and V by 0 bases; bases with no gene match: 4. The CDR3 totals 15 residues.

The chain carries TRBV10-3 and TRBJ2-1; D tentatively reads TRBD1 or TRBD2 (6 bases each). Germline lookup yields CDR1 ENHRY and CDR2 SYGVKD. Trimming stripped 5 bases from V and 0 bases from J, with 26 bases between. This CDR3 has 20 amino acids. The chain's CDR3 is CAISLSGAPPFPGSYNEQFF. In DNA, the CDR3 is TGTGCCATCAGTCTTTCGGGGGCGCCCCCGTTCCCCGGCTCCTACAATGAGCAGTTCTTC.

This rearrangement joins TRBV5-1 to TRBJ1-1; no definite D call. Germline-derived CDR1 and CDR2 are SGHRS and YFSETQ. V lost 0 bases to trimming and J lost 1 base, with 7 bases between them. The CDR3 is 14 residues long. CDR3 loop: CASSLDGKNTEAFF. In DNA form, the CDR3 reads TGCGCCAGCAGCTTGGACGGCAAGAACACTGAAGCTTTCTTT.

This clonotype has more than one count but fewer than ten. The J gene is TRBJ1-5, the V gene TRBV5-1, with a weak D call TRBD1 (6 bases). Germline V gene sequence: CDR1 SGHRS, CDR2 YFSETQ. The CDR3 loop spans 15 amino acids. Trimming took off 4 bases at V and 3 bases at J, with 14 bases between the two ends. The DNA of the CDR3 is TGCGCCAGCAGCCCGGACACAGGGCACAATCAGCCCCAGCATTTT. Translation gives CASSPDTGHNQPQHF.

This clonotype is deemed hyperexpanded. V usage is TRBV6-5 and J usage is TRBJ1-5, with TRBD1 identical over 9 bases. Germline V lookup: CDR1 MNHEY, CDR2 SVGAGI. The J segment lost 1 base and the V segment lost 0 bases, leaving 7 bases of the junction unmatched. The CDR3 is 18 amino acids. The CDR3 coding sequence is TGTGCCAGCAGTTACTCCCGGGACAGGGTTTTGAGCAATCAGCCCCAGCATTTT. Translating gives CASSYSRDRVLSNQPQHF.

The rearrangement links TRBV11-2 to TRBJ1-1; a weak D match, TRBD1 (6 bases). CDR3 size: 15 residues. Trimming removed 0 bases at V and 6 bases at J, with 14 bases between. Per the germline V gene, CDR1 is SGHAT and CDR2 is FQNNGV. The CDR3 loop reads CASSLEGARMSEAFF. In nucleotides, the CDR3 is TGTGCCAGCAGCTTAGAGGGGGCGCGTATGTCTGAAGCTTTCTTT.

The genes are TRBV9 and TRBJ2-7; D is tentatively TRBD1 or TRBD2 (5 bases each). V shed 3 bases and J shed 2 bases, with 15 bases lying between them. The CDR3 extends over 15 amino acids. Germline CDR1 is SGDLS and CDR2 is YYNGEE. CDR3 in amino acids: CASSAGTQSTYEQYF. The CDR3 region has the DNA TGTGCCAGCAGCGCGGGGACCCAATCGACCTACGAGCAGTACTTC.